This entry is about one TCR beta chain. Measured with immunoSEQ multiplex PCR; TCRdb has only the in-frame clones, and not every one. The sample carries some 65,000 clones, around 80% recorded once. These data are taken from a study of blood T cell repertoires in COVID-19. Overall study: There were acute and convalescent COVID-19 samples, and they came from the United States, Italy and Spain. Sources were T cells, B-cell-depleted T cells, or PBMCs; the material itself was cDNA or gDNA.

Per the germline V gene, CDR1 is SGHRS and CDR2 is YFSETQ. V shed 6 bases and J 0 bases; nucleotides not matched to a gene: 2. The CDR3 loop spans 13 amino acids. The TCR sequence derives from a human donor in a cohort sampled during active COVID-19. The chain uses TRBV5-1 and TRBJ2-7, with TRBD2 identical over 8 bases. Sequenced sample: peripheral blood. CDR3 DNA: TGCGCCAGCAATAGCGGGACCTCCTACGAGCAGTACTTC. This codes for CASNSGTSYEQYF.